This T cell receptor (beta chain) was identified during a study of neurological immune-mediated disorders. The CDR3 runs to 13 residues. The ends were cut back, 4 bases at V and 2 bases at J, with 11 bases in the middle. Germline-derived CDR1 and CDR2 are DFQATT and SNEGSKA (reference sequence). Using its own MiXCR run on the 5' RACE reads, TCRdb lists one record per CDR3 protein. Among tens of thousands of distinct CDR3 sequences, around 3.9% were seen once, and the ten largest hold 1.5% to 2%. Whole-study results and caveats: There was no association between the multiple sclerosis repertoire cluster and any clinical or MRI feature. While HTLV-1-associated myelopathy showed the greatest TCR clonal expansion, multiple sclerosis showed the least, falling below healthy controls. The repertoires of 18 of 34 multiple sclerosis patients were placed by phylogenetic grouping in a single related-CDR3 cluster, which may be a signature.

This clonotype has at least ten counts. Its cognate antigen is unknown. This sequence originates from a man aged 30 to 39 with multiple sclerosis. The sequencing sample was made of PBMCs. This rearrangement joins TRBV20-1 to TRBJ2-5; D is unresolved. The CDR3 DNA sequence: TGCAGTGCTATTTTTGCTCCTCAAGAGACCCAGTACTTC. Amino acids: CSAIFAPQETQYF.